The rows below give T cell receptor beta chains drawn from one sample of a study of T cells in Graves' hyperthyroidism and ophthalmopathy. From the multiplex PCR reads, TCRdb called clonotypes with MiXCR, one entry per CDR3 protein. Of 400,000 to 500,000 distinct CDR3 sequences in the sample, approximately 15% were seen once. Sequencing used blood. These receptors were taken from a woman between 18 and 30 years old with Graves' hyperthyroidism. Both conserved end residues are part of each CDR3. A D gene is named only where the DNA matches it firmly. Size is stated for part of the rows, as once, few or many counts, or as a class when the clone is expanded.

TRBV13	many	TRBJ2-7	.	TGTGCCAGCGGGAGCGACGAGCAGTACTTC	CASGSDEQYF
TRBV19	few	TRBJ2-5	.	TGTGCCACCTCCCGGGACTCACAAGAGACCCAGTACTTC	CATSRDSQETQYF
TRBV28	.	TRBJ2-7	TRBD1	TGTGCCAGCACCACTCAAGGGGGCTACGAGCACCACTTC	CASTTQGGYEHHF
TRBV28	.	TRBJ1-6	TRBD1	TGTGCCAGCAGTTTAGGTGGACAGGGGTGGCTTAATTCACCCCTCCACTTT	CASSLGGQGWLNSPLHF
TRBV7-9	many	TRBJ1-1	.	TGTGCCAGCAGCTCACAGGGCGGTGGCACTGAAGCTTTCTTT	CASSSQGGGTEAFF
TRBV20-1	few	TRBJ2-1	TRBD2	TGCAGTGCGGCTAGCGGGAGCTGGCTCTACAATGAGCAGTTCTTC	CSAASGSWLYNEQFF
TRBV28	.	TRBJ2-1	.	TGTGCCAGCAGTTTTCTACCGGGACTGGGGAACAATGAGCAGTTCTTC	CASSFLPGLGNNEQFF
TRBV11-2	few	TRBJ1-2	.	TGTGCCAGCAGCTTAGATAGGGGAGCACTTAACTATGGCTACACCTTC	CASSLDRGALNYGYTF
TRBV7-8	many	TRBJ2-3	.	TGTGCCAGCAGCGCCCACATCAGGGAGATCAATACGCAGTATTTT	CASSAHIREINTQYF
TRBV18	.	TRBJ1-2	.	TGTGCCAGCTCCGCCAGGGCCAGGGAGGATGGCTACACCTTC	CASSARAREDGYTF
TRBV9	.	TRBJ1-5	.	TGTGCCAGCAGCGTAGACGGGGGGCCTGGTCAGCCCCAGCATTTT	CASSVDGGPGQPQHF
TRBV5-4	many	TRBJ2-3	.	TGTGCCAGCAGCTTGGAACAGGGTGATACGCAGTATTTT	CASSLEQGDTQYF
TRBV5-1	many	TRBJ1-2	.	TGCGCCAGCAGCTTGGAGGGGCCTAGCTATGGCTACACCTTC	CASSLEGPSYGYTF
TRBV6-4	many	TRBJ1-2	.	TGTGCCAGCAGCGGCCGAGTCGACGCGCCGGGCTGTGGCTACACCTTC	CASSGRVDAPGCGYTF